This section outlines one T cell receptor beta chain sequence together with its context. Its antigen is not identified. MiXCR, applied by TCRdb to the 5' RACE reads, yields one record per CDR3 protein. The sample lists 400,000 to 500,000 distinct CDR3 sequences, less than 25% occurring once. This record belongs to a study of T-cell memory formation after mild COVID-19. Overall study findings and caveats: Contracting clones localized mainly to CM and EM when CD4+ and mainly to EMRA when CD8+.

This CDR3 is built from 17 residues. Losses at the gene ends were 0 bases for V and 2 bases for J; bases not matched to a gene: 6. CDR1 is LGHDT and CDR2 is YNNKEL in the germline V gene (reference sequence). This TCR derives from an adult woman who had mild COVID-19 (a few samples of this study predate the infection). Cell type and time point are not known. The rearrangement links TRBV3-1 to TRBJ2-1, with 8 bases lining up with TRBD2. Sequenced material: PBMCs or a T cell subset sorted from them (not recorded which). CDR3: CASSQDLRRGAYNEQFF. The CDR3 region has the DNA TGTGCCAGCAGCCAAGATCTGCGGCGGGGGGCCTACAATGAGCAGTTCTTC.